Below, 32 T cell receptor beta chains from the same sample are listed, as sequenced in a study of cytomegalovirus exposure and HLA in healthy donors. Both 60 Vbeta primers and 13 Jbeta primers went into the PCR. Clones were sequenced by immunoSEQ multiplex PCR, and TCRdb holds only the in-frame ones, with some missing. The sample includes fewer than 200,000 clones, roughly 80% of them seen just once. Material for sequencing was PBMCs. Source of these receptors: a male donor in good health and CMV-seronegative.

The J gene is TRBJ2-6, the V gene TRBV5-1, with 14 bases that match TRBD2. Per germline, CDR1 SGHRS and CDR2 YFSETQ. J was trimmed by 3 bases and V by 4 bases; bases with no gene match: 3. The CDR3 length is 17 residues. CDR3 loop: CASSPGTSGSGANVLTF. DNA for the CDR3: TGCGCCAGCAGCCCAGGGACTAGCGGGAGTGGGGCCAACGTCCTGACTTTC.

This chain links TRBV28 with TRBJ2-2, with D possibly matching TRBD2 (6 bases). CDR3 size: 14 residues. Germline CDR1 MDHEN, CDR2 SYDVKM. Trimming pared 6 bases from V and 5 bases from J, leaving 13 bases between. CDR3 loop: CASRRGGDTGELFF. The CDR3 DNA sequence: TGTGCCAGCAGAAGAGGAGGGGATACCGGGGAGCTGTTTTTT.

J is TRBJ1-5 and V is TRBV5-4; D unclear. Trimming shortened V by 0 bases and J by 5 bases, and 6 bases separated the two germline ends. The CDR3 is made up of 13 amino acids. CDR1 is SGHNT and CDR2 is YYREEE in the germline V gene (reference sequence). CDR3 loop: CASSLAPDQPQHF. CDR3 nucleotides: TGTGCCAGCAGCTTGGCACCAGATCAGCCCCAGCATTTT.

V is TRBV5-1 and J is TRBJ2-1; 9 bases are a match to TRBD1. The CDR3 has 13 amino acids. The germline CDR1 and CDR2 sequences are SGHRS and YFSETQ. The V gene end was trimmed by 0 bases and the J gene end by 8 bases; junction bases not matched to a gene: 0. The CDR3 reads CASSLGQGDEQFF. CDR3 DNA sequence: TGCGCCAGCAGCTTGGGACAGGGGGATGAGCAGTTCTTC. Supplemented by reference TRBV5-1 and TRBJ2-1, the full variable domain reads KAGVTQTPRYLIKTRGQQVTLSCSPISGHRSVSWYQQTPGQGLQFLFEYFSETQRNKGNFPGRFSGRQFSNSRSEMNVSTLELGDSALYLCASSLGQGDEQFFGPGTRLTVL.

The chain couples TRBV5-1 to TRBJ2-5; 9 bases agree with TRBD2. Germline V gene lookup returns CDR1 SGHRS and CDR2 YFSETQ. The CDR3 runs 14 residues. Trimming removed 0 bases from V and 5 bases from J; junction bases left unmatched: 2. CDR3 in DNA: TGCGCCAGCAGCTTGGGTGGACTAGCGGAGACCCAGTACTTC. This translates into CASSLGGLAETQYF.

This chain connects TRBV2 to TRBJ2-7; possible D gene TRBD1, 6 bases. Germline V CDR1 and CDR2: SNHLY, FYNNEI. The CDR3 contains 14 residues. The V gene lost 4 bases and the J gene lost 2 bases, with 12 bases spanning the gap. The DNA of the CDR3 is TGTGCCAGCAGTGTGGGCAGGGGAGCCTACGAGCAGTACTTC. This codes for CASSVGRGAYEQYF.

The J gene is TRBJ2-2, the V gene TRBV5-5, with TRBD1 matching 8 bases. CDR3 length equals 14 residues. CDR1 SGHKS and CDR2 YYEKEE come from the germline V gene (reference sequence). The J segment lost 8 bases and the V segment lost 0 bases, leaving 3 bases of the junction unmatched. The CDR3 DNA follows: TGTGCCAGCAGCTTGGTCAGGGGGCAGGGGGAGCTGTTTTTT. It yields the protein CASSLVRGQGELFF.

CDR3 amino acids: CASSYDHGQGTEAFF. CDR3 sequence (DNA): TGTGCCAGCAGTTACGACCACGGACAGGGGACTGAAGCTTTCTTT. The V gene is TRBV6-6, the J gene TRBJ1-1; 9 bases are a match to TRBD1. With V trimmed by 2 bases and J by 5 bases, 6 bases remained unmatched. The CDR3 has 15 residues. From germline, CDR1 is MNHNY and CDR2 SVGAGI (reference sequence).

V usage is TRBV7-8 and J usage is TRBJ2-5; a weak D match, TRBD1 (5 bases). The J call may be faulty, since TRBJ2-7 better matches the DNA end. CDR3 length: 13 residues. Per germline, CDR1 SGHVS and CDR2 FQNEAQ. The CDR3 reads CASSITGSYEQYF. DNA of the CDR3: TGTGCCAGCAGCATCACAGGATCCTACGAGCAGTACTTC.

The chain uses TRBV12-5 and TRBJ2-2; no definite D call. Trimming stripped 7 bases from V and 1 base from J, with 4 bases between. The CDR3 is 12 amino acids. From germline, CDR1 is LGHNT and CDR2 FRNRAP. CDR3 residues: CASAKNTGELFF. Written as DNA, the CDR3 is TGTGCTAGTGCAAAGAACACCGGGGAGCTGTTTTTT.

The chain carries TRBV10-3 and TRBJ2-6; TRBD1 matches at 12 bases. Unmatched junction bases numbered 9, after V lost 6 bases and J lost 3 bases. The CDR3 has 18 amino acids. Germline V CDR1 and CDR2: ENHRY, SYGVKD. CDR3 residues: CAISPGQGASGGANVLTF. CDR3 in DNA: TGTGCCATCAGCCCGGGACAGGGGGCGTCTGGTGGGGCCAACGTCCTGACTTTC.

The chain joins TRBV5-1 to TRBJ2-5, with TRBD2 identical over 10 bases. Germline V gene lookup returns CDR1 SGHRS and CDR2 YFSETQ. The ends lost 4 bases at V and 5 bases at J; junction bases unmatched: 11. The CDR3 is 16 residues long. In DNA, the CDR3 is TGCGCCAGCAGCCCCGGGAGCGGGGGGGCCTGGGAGACCCAGTACTTC. It encodes CASSPGSGGAWETQYF.

In this sample, this clone turned up once. The gene calls are TRBV9 and TRBJ2-1; 7 bases are a match to TRBD2. The CDR3 totals 16 residues. Germline values: CDR1 SGDLS, CDR2 YYNGEE. The ends lost 3 bases at V and 0 bases at J; junction bases unmatched: 6. The CDR3 nucleotides are TGTGCCAGCAGCGACCCTAGCGGCAACTCCTACAATGAGCAGTTCTTC. It translates to CASSDPSGNSYNEQFF.

This clone is a singleton in its sample. Other nucleotide sequences in the sample specify the same CDR3. The gene calls are TRBV9 and TRBJ1-2; 8 nucleotides line up with TRBD1. Germline trimming cut 2 bases from V and 5 bases from J; bases unmatched to any gene: 5. Looked up from germline, CDR1 is SGDLS and CDR2 is YYNGEE. This CDR3 is built from 14 residues. This chain's CDR3 is CASSVGQGTYGYTF. The CDR3 bases are TGTGCCAGCAGCGTCGGACAGGGCACTTATGGCTACACCTTC.

This sequence joins TRBV9 and TRBJ1-3; D perhaps matches TRBD1 (5 bases). The CDR3 totals 15 residues. Germline V gene data show CDR1 as SGDLS and CDR2 as YYNGEE. V lost 2 bases, J lost 0 bases, and 9 bases lay in between. The CDR3 DNA sequence: TGTGCCAGCAGCGTTGGGACTTTCTCTGGAAACACCATATATTTT. Its protein is CASSVGTFSGNTIYF. Complete variable domain (other parts from reference TRBV9 and TRBJ1-3): DSGVTQTPKHLITATGQRVTLRCSPRSGDLSVYWYQQSLDQGLQFLIQYYNGEERAKGNILERFSAQQFPDLHSELNLSSLELGDSALYFCASSVGTFSGNTIYFGEGSWLTVV.

This sequence joins TRBV7-5 and TRBJ1-5. TRBV7-5 is deemed a pseudogene. CDR3 length: 18 residues. In DNA, the CDR3 is TGTGCCAGAAGCCCGGCAGGGACTGACACCGCCCGGGGGCAGCCCCAGCATTTT. Amino acid sequence: CARSPAGTDTARGQPQHF.

This rearrangement joins TRBV19 to TRBJ1-3, with 7 bases aligning to TRBD1. Unmatched junction bases numbered 11, after V lost 4 bases and J lost 2 bases. The germline V gene has CDR1 LNHDA and CDR2 SQIVND (reference sequence). There are 17 residues in the CDR3. The DNA for the CDR3 is TGTGCCAGTAGTAAGATCACAGGGGAGAGGACTGGAAACACCATATATTTT. It codes for CASSKITGERTGNTIYF. The full variable domain, with the rest looked up from reference TRBV19 and TRBJ1-3, is DGGITQSPKYLFRKEGQNVTLSCEQNLNHDAMYWYRQDPGQGLRLIYYSQIVNDFQKGDIAEGYSVSREKKESFPLTVTSAQKNPTAFYLCASSKITGERTGNTIYFGEGSWLTVV.

This clone was observed a few times. CDR3 bases: TGTGCCAGCAGTGAAGGGACAGGGCACCAGCCCCAGCATTTT. Translated: CASSEGTGHQPQHF. The gene calls are TRBV6-1 and TRBJ1-5; TRBD1 agrees at 8 bases. Germline assignment: CDR1 MNHNS and CDR2 SASEGT. The junction had 3 bases not matched to a gene; V was cut back by 1 base and J by 7 bases. CDR3 length: 14 amino acids.

The chain carries TRBV6-5 and TRBJ1-5; 12 bases map to TRBD1. Per the germline V gene, CDR1 is MNHEY and CDR2 is SVGAGI. The CDR3 consists of 14 residues. Unmatched junction bases numbered 7, after V lost 9 bases and J lost 7 bases. CDR3 nucleotides: TGTGCCAGTGGCCGGGACAGGGGGCGACAGCCCCAGCATTTT. This encodes CASGRDRGRQPQHF.

J is TRBJ1-1 and V is TRBV7-2; D gene unclear. The CDR3 consists of 13 residues. V dropped 4 bases and J dropped 2 bases, with 8 bases sitting between them. The germline gives CDR1 SGHTA, CDR2 FQGNSA. The chain's CDR3 is CASSSFVNTEAFF. The CDR3 DNA is TGTGCCAGCAGCTCGTTTGTTAACACTGAAGCTTTCTTT.

CDR3 sequence (DNA): TGTGCCAGCAGCTTAGCGGGGCTAGATACGCAGTATTTT. It is translated as CASSLAGLDTQYF. The V and J genes are TRBV7-2 and TRBJ2-3, with D possibly matching TRBD1 (5 bases). Germline values: CDR1 SGHTA, CDR2 FQGNSA. The CDR3 is 13 residues long. With 0 bases removed from V and 5 bases from J, the gap between germline ends came to 6 bases.

The rearrangement uses TRBV11-2 and TRBJ1-4, with a possible D match to TRBD1 (5 bases). The length of the CDR3 is 15 residues. V lost 2 bases, J lost 3 bases, and 10 bases lay in between. The germline CDR1 and CDR2 sequences are SGHAT and FQNNGV. The CDR3 sequence: CASSLFRGSNEKLFF. CDR3 sequence (DNA): TGTGCCAGCAGCTTATTCCGGGGGTCTAATGAAAAACTGTTTTTT.

J is TRBJ2-7 and V is TRBV5-1; D perhaps matches TRBD2 (6 bases). The V end was cut by 0 bases, the J end by 7 bases, with 11 bases between. There are 13 residues in the CDR3. The germline CDR1 and CDR2 sequences are SGHRS and YFSETQ. The CDR3 is CASSLGIGTEQYF. The DNA of the CDR3 is TGCGCCAGCAGCTTGGGGATTGGGACTGAGCAGTACTTC.

The J gene is TRBJ2-1, the V gene TRBV23-1, with D possibly TRBD1 on 9 matching bases. TRBV23-1 is marked as an open reading frame, function uncertain. Trimming shortened V by 6 bases and J by 5 bases, and 26 bases separated the two germline ends. The CDR3 totals 18 residues. The CDR3, as DNA: TGCGCCAGCAGAGTACAGGGGGCGCGAGCGGGAGTACACAATGAGCAGTTCTTC. It codes for CASRVQGARAGVHNEQFF.

The chain has TRBV9 and TRBJ2-3; TRBD2 matches at 11 bases. The CDR3 contains 15 residues. With V trimmed by 2 bases and J by 4 bases, 3 bases remained unmatched. The germline V gene encodes CDR1 SGDLS and CDR2 YYNGEE. CDR3 coding DNA: TGTGCCAGCAGCGTCGGGACTAGCGGTGCAGATACGCAGTATTTT. The encoded protein is CASSVGTSGADTQYF.

The CDR3 protein is CASSIGQVNTDTQYF. The CDR3 DNA reads as TGTGCCAGTAGTATCGGACAGGTCAATACAGATACGCAGTATTTT. This rearrangement joins TRBV19 to TRBJ2-3, with 7 bases lining up with TRBD1. The CDR3 is made up of 15 amino acids. CDR1 is LNHDA, CDR2 SQIVND, per germline (reference sequence). V lost 3 bases, J lost 3 bases, and 6 bases stayed unmatched. Using reference TRBV19 and TRBJ2-3 for the parts outside the CDR3, the full variable domain is DGGITQSPKYLFRKEGQNVTLSCEQNLNHDAMYWYRQDPGQGLRLIYYSQIVNDFQKGDIAEGYSVSREKKESFPLTVTSAQKNPTAFYLCASSIGQVNTDTQYFGPGTRLTVL.

The rearrangement links TRBV27 to TRBJ1-4; D possibly corresponds to TRBD1 (5 bases). The CDR3 has 15 residues. Trimming took 6 bases from V and 3 from J, leaving 14 bases between them. CDR1 and CDR2 from the germline V gene are MNHEY and SMNVEV (reference sequence). The CDR3 region is CASRKPGLSNEKLFF. For the CDR3, the DNA is TGTGCCAGCAGAAAGCCAGGGCTATCTAATGAAAAACTGTTTTTT.

This clone was seen more than once but under ten times. Relative to the germline gene, one junction end is altered; a read error may explain this. V usage is TRBV2 and J usage is TRBJ1-1; TRBD1 is a possible D gene (6 bases). Germline V lookup: CDR1 SNHLY, CDR2 FYNNEI. The CDR3 sequence is 15 residues long. In DNA form, the CDR3 reads TGTGCCAGCCTCGAACGGGGGGGCGGGAACGCTGAAGCTTTCTTT. Translation: CASLERGGGNAEAFF.

The table lists this clone with a count of one. The V and J genes are TRBV2 and TRBJ2-5; 13 bases are a match to TRBD2. There are 17 residues in the CDR3. Trimming removed 0 bases from V and 3 bases from J; junction bases left unmatched: 4. Germline lookup yields CDR1 SNHLY and CDR2 FYNNEI. CDR3 protein: CASSEASGLAGEETQYF. The CDR3 DNA reads as TGTGCCAGCAGTGAAGCGTCTGGACTAGCGGGGGAAGAGACCCAGTACTTC.

The V call is TRBV10-3, the J call TRBJ2-7; a weak D match, TRBD2 (6 bases). V was shortened by 3 bases and J by 6 bases, with 21 bases between the two germline ends. From germline, CDR1 is ENHRY and CDR2 SYGVKD. This CDR3 region has 16 residues. CDR3 residues: CAISDGSGTGGSEQYF. For the CDR3, the DNA is TGTGCCATCAGTGATGGATCCGGGACCGGAGGGTCCGAGCAGTACTTC.

V and J are TRBV28 and TRBJ1-3; D unresolved. The CDR3 is 11 amino acids. CDR1 is MDHEN, CDR2 SYDVKM, per germline. The ends were cut back, 5 bases at V and 9 bases at J, with 8 bases in the middle. Here the CDR3 DNA reads TGTGCCAGCAGTGTCCGGGGCACCATATATTTT. It yields the protein CASSVRGTIYF.

The chain carries TRBV11-2 and TRBJ2-7, with 7 bases lining up with TRBD1. Germline CDR1 is SGHAT and CDR2 is FQNNGV. The CDR3 has 16 amino acids. Trimming at V came to 1 base and at J to 3 bases, leaving 9 bases not matched to a gene. The CDR3 nucleotides read TGTGCCAGCAGCTTAGCAGGGGGATATCTAGGCTACGAGCAGTACTTC. Translation: CASSLAGGYLGYEQYF.